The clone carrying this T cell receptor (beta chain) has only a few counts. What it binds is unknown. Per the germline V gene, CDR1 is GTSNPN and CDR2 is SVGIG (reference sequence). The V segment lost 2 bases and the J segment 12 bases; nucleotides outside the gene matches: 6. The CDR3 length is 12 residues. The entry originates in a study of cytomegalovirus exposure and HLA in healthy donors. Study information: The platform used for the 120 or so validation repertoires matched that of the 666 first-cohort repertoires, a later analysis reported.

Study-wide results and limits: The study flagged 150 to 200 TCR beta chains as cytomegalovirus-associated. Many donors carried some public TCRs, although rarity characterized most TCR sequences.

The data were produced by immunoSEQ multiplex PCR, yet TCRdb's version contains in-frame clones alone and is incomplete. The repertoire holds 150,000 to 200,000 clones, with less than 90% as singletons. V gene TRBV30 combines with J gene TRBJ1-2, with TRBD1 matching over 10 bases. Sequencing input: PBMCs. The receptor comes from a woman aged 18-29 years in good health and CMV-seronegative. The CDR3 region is CAWSRSGTGDTF. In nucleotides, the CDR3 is TGTGCCTGGAGTAGATCCGGGACAGGGGACACCTTC.